This T cell receptor beta chain was captured by sequencing in a study of OX40 agonist ivuxolimab in advanced cancers. TCRdb's copy holds only in-frame clones and misses some; the assay was immunoSEQ multiplex PCR. The sample records tens of thousands of clones, 75% to 90% being singletons. To note about this clone: No antigen is known for it.

Notes on the study in general: Averaging showed that CD8+ T cells had more expanded clones than CD4+ did. By week 6 at 0.1 to 3.0 mg/kg, blood CD4+ and CD8+ T cells had expanded clonally.

Germline V gene lookup returns CDR1 GTSNPN and CDR2 SVGIG (reference sequence). The V gene lost 2 bases and the J gene lost 7 bases, with 20 bases spanning the gap. The CDR3 runs 15 residues. The chain links TRBV30 to TRBJ1-2, with a weak D call TRBD1 (6 bases). This clonotype originated in an adult with an advanced solid tumor such as melanoma, head and neck, liver or kidney cancer. The sample here was CD4+ or CD8+ T cells sorted from blood, taken in a trial of the OX40 agonist ivuxolimab. The CDR3 is CAWSSTSQGSGGYTF. The CDR3 bases are TGTGCCTGGAGTTCCACCTCACAGGGATCGGGTGGCTACACCTTC.